One T cell receptor beta chain is described in this entry. The time point: patch test 1, 2 weeks after DPC sensitization. The treatment: therapeutic diphenylcyclopropenone sensitization with weekly scalp DPC. CDR1 and CDR2 (germline): SNHLY, FYNNEI. Trimming left V 0 bases short and J 8 bases short, with 11 bases between. The CDR3 extends over 14 amino acids. TCRdb reanalysed the RACE reads using MiXCR and keeps one entry per CDR3 protein. Of around 110,000 distinct CDR3 sequences in the sample, 9.5% to 13% were seen once. This sample was included in a study of human T cells and chemical hapten exposure.

This TCR was sampled from a woman in her fifties or sixties with alopecia areata. Some clones in this sample may be carry-over from other donors' samples. The source material was whole blood, sampled in connection with sensitization to the hapten diphenylcyclopropenone (DPC). The J gene is TRBJ2-1, the V gene TRBV2; D may be TRBD2 (6 bases). The CDR3 sequence is CASSEARGAYEQFF. CDR3 DNA sequence: TGTGCCAGCAGTGAAGCGCGCGGGGCTTATGAGCAGTTCTTC.